The 6 T cell receptor beta chains below were found in one sample sequenced in a study of cytomegalovirus exposure and HLA in healthy donors. This PCR relied on a set of 60 Vbeta primers and 13 Jbeta primers. TCRdb's table, derived via immunoSEQ multiplex PCR, lists solely in-frame clones and lacks some. The data show roughly 73,000 clones, 65% to 85% seen once. Sequenced: PBMCs. Receptors originate from a woman aged 50 to 60 in good health and CMV-seronegative.

The CDR3 sequence: CASSQDQTVNTEAFF. CDR3 DNA: TGTGCCAGCAGCCAAGACCAAACAGTGAACACTGAAGCTTTCTTT. The chain couples TRBV4-2 to TRBJ1-1; D call uncertain. The CDR3 spans 15 residues. Trimming left V 0 bases short and J 0 bases short, with 8 bases between. CDR1 is LGHNA, CDR2 YNFKEQ, per germline.

The chain carries TRBV7-2 and TRBJ1-2; the D gene is possibly TRBD1 (5 bases). The germline V gene has CDR1 SGHTA and CDR2 FQGNSA. V lost 3 bases and J lost 1, with 12 bases in between. The CDR3 length is 15 residues. As DNA, the CDR3 is TGTGCCAGCAGCTTGGGAGGGGACCTTAACTATGGCTACACCTTC. Residues: CASSLGGDLNYGYTF.

This clone rates as medium-sized. The chain carries TRBV6-4 and TRBJ2-3, with a weak D call TRBD2 (6 bases). Germline V gene data show CDR1 as MRHNA and CDR2 as SNTAGT. The CDR3 has 13 amino acids. Trimming stripped 4 bases from V and 2 bases from J, with 7 bases between. The CDR3 DNA is TGTGCCAGCAGTGGCGGGGCCACAGATACGCAGTATTTT. This gives the protein CASSGGATDTQYF.

The chain combines TRBV5-1 with TRBJ2-3; weak D call: TRBD1 (6 bases). Trimming pared 2 bases from V and 1 base from J, leaving 11 bases between. Germline V gene data show CDR1 as SGHRS and CDR2 as YFSETQ. The CDR3 covers 15 residues. CDR3 nucleotide sequence: TGCGCCAGCAGCTTAGGGGGAAGGGGCACAGATACGCAGTATTTT. Protein: CASSLGGRGTDTQYF.

The chain couples TRBV7-9 to TRBJ2-2; no clear D gene. The germline V gene has CDR1 SEHNR and CDR2 FQNEAQ (reference sequence). V was pared by 2 bases and J by 2 bases, with 9 bases between. The CDR3 extends over 15 amino acids. DNA for the CDR3: TGTGCCAGCAGCTTAATCCACTTCAACACCGGGGAGCTGTTTTTT. It codes for CASSLIHFNTGELFF.

The V call is TRBV19, the J call TRBJ2-4; TRBD1 agrees at 9 bases. CDR1 LNHDA and CDR2 SQIVND come from the germline V gene (reference sequence). The CDR3 extends over 14 amino acids. V shed 5 bases, J shed 6 bases, and the junction held 5 bases outside the gene matches. The CDR3: CASSPDRGINIQYF. DNA of the CDR3: TGTGCCAGTAGTCCTGACAGGGGGATAAACATTCAGTACTTC.